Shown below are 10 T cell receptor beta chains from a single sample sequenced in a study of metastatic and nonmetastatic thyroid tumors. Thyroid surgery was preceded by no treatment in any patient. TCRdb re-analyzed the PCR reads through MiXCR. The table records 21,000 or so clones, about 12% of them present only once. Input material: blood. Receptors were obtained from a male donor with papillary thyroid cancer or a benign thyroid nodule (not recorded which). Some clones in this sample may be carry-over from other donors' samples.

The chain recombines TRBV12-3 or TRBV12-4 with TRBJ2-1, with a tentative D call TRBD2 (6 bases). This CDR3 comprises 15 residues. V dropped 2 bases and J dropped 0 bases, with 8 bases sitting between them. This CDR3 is CASSLLASSYNEQFF. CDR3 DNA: TGTGCCAGCAGTTTACTAGCGAGCTCCTACAATGAGCAGTTCTTC.

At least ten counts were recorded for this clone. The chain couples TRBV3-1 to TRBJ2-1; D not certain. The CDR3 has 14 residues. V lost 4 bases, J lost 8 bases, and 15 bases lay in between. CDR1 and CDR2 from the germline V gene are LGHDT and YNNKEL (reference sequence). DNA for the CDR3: TGTGCCAGCAGCCGAGCGATGGGTTTGGATGAGCAGTTCTTC. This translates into CASSRAMGLDEQFF.

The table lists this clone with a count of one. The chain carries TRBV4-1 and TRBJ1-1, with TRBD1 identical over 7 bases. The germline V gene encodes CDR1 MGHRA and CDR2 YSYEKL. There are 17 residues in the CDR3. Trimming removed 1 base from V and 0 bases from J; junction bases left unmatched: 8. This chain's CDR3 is CASSQAVGGEMNTEAFF. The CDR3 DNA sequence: TGCGCCAGCAGCCAAGCGGTAGGGGGCGAAATGAACACTGAAGCTTTCTTT.

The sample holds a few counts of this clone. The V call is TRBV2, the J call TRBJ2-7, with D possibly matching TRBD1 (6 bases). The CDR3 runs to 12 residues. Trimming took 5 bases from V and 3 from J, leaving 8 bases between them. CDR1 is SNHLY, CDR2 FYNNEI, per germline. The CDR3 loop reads CASSRTDYEQYF. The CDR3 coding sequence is TGTGCCAGCAGTAGGACAGACTACGAGCAGTACTTC.

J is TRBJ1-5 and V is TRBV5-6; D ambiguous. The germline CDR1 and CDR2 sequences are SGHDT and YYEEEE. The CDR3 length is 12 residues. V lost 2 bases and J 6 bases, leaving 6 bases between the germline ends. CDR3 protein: CASSLSGQPQHF. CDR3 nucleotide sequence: TGTGCCAGCAGCTTATCCGGTCAGCCCCAGCATTTT.

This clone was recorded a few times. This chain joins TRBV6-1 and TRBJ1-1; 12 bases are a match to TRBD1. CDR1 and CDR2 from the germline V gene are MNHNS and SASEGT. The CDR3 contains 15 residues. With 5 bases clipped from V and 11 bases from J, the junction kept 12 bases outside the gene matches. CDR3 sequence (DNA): TGTGCCAGCAGTTCGACCGGGACAGGGGGCTTCTATGCTTTCTTT. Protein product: CASSSTGTGGFYAFF.

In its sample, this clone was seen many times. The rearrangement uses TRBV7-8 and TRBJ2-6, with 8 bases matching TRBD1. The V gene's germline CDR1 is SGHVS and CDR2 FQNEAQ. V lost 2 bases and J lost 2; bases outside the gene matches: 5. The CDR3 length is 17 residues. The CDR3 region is CASSLWGQATGANVLTF. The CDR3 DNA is TGTGCCAGCAGCTTATGGGGACAGGCAACTGGGGCCAACGTCCTGACTTTC.

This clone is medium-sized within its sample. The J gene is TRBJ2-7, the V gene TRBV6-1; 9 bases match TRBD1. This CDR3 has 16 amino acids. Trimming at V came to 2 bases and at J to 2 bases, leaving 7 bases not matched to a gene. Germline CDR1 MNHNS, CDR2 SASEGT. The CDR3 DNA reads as TGTGCCAGCAGTGAATGGGGGACAGGGATACCCTACGAGCAGTACTTC. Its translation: CASSEWGTGIPYEQYF.

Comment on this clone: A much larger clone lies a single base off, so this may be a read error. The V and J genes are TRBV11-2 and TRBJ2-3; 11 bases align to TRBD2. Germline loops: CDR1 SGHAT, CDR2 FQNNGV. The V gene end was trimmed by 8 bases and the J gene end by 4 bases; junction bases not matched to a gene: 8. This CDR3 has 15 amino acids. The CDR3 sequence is CASGPLAGVPDTQYF. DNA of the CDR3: TGTGCCAGCGGTCCACTAGCGGGAGTGCCAGATACGCAGTATTTT.

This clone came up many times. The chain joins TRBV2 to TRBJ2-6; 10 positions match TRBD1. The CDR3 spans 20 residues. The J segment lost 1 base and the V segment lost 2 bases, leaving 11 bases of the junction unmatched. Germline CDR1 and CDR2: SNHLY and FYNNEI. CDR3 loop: CASSEKRGTGATSGANVLTF. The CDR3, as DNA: TGTGCCAGCAGTGAAAAAAGGGGGACAGGGGCTACATCTGGGGCCAACGTCCTGACTTTC.